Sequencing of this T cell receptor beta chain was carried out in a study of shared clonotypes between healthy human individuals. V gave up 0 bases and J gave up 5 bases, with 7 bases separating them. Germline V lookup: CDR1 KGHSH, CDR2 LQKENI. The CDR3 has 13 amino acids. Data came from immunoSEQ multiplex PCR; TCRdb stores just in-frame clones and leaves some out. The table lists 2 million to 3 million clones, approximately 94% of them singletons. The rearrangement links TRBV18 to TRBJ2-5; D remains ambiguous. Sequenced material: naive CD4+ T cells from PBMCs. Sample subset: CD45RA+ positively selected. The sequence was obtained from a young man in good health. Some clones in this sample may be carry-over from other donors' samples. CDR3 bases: TGTGCCAGCTCACCACCGACGACGGAGACCCAGTACTTC. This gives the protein CASSPPTTETQYF. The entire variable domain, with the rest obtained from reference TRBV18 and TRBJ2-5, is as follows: NAGVMQNPRHLVRRRGQEARLRCSPMKGHSHVYWYRQLPEEGLKFMVYLQKENIIDESGMPKERFSAEFPKEGPSILRIQQVVRGDSAAYFCASSPPTTETQYFGPGTRLLVL.